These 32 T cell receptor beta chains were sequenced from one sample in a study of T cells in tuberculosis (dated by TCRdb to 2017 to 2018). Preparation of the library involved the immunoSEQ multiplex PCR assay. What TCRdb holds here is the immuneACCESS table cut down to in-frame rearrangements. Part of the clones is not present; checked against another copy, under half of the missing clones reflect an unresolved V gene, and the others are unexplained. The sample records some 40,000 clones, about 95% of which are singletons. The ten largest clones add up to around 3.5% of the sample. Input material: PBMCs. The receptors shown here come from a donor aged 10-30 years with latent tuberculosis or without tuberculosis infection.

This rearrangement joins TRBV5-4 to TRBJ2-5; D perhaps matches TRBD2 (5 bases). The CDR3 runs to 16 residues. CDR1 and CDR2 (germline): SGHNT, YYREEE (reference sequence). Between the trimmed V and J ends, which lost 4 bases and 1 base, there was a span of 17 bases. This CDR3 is CASSEGGRKAQETQYF. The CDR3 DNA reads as TGTGCCAGCAGCGAGGGTGGGCGAAAGGCCCAAGAGACCCAGTACTTC.

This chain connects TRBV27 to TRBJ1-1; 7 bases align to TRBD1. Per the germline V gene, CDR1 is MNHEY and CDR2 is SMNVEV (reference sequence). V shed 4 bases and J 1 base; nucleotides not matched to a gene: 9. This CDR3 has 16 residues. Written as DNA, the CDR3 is TGTGCCAGCAGTTCACTATCGGACAGGAGGAACACTGAAGCTTTCTTT. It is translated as CASSSLSDRRNTEAFF.

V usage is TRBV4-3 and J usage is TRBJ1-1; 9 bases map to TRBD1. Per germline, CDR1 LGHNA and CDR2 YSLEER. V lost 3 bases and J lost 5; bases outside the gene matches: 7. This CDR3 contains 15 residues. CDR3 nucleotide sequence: TGCGCCAGCAGCCATTGGACAGGGGAAAATACTGAAGCTTTCTTT. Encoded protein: CASSHWTGENTEAFF.

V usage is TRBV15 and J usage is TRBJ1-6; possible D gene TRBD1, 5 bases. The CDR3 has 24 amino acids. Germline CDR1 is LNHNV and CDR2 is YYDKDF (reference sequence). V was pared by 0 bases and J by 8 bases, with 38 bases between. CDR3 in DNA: TGTGCCACCAGCAGAGAACCTAAATCAACAAGACTCGACAGTCGTGCGATCTGGGATTCACCCCTCCACTTT. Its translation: CATSREPKSTRLDSRAIWDSPLHF.

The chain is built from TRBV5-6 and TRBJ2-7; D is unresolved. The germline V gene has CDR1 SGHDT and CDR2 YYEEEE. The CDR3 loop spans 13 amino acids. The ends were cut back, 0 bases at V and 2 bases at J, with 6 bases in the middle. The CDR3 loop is CASSLDTTYEQYF. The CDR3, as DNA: TGTGCCAGCAGCTTGGACACCACCTACGAGCAGTACTTC.

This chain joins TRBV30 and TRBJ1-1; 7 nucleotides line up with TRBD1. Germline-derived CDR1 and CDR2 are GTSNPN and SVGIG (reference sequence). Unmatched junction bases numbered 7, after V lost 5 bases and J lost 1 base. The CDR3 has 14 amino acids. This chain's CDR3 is CAWEGQKENTEAFF. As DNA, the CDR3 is TGTGCCTGGGAGGGACAGAAGGAGAACACTGAAGCTTTCTTT.

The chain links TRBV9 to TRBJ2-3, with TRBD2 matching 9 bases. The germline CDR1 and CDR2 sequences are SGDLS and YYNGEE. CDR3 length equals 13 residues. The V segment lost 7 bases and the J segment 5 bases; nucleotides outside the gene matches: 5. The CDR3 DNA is TGTGCCAGCCAGGCGGGGGGGCAAGATACGCAGTATTTT. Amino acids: CASQAGGQDTQYF.

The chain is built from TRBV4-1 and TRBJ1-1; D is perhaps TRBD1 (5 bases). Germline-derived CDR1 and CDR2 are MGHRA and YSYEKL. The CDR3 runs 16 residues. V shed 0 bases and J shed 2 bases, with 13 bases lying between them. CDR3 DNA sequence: TGCGCCAGCAGCCAAGACTTAGGCCAGGGCAACACTGAAGCTTTCTTT. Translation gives CASSQDLGQGNTEAFF.

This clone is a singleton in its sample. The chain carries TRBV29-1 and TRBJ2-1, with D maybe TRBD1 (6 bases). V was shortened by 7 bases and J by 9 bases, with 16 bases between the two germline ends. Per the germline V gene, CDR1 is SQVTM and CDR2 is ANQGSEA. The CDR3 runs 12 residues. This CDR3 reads CSAQGLGAEQFF. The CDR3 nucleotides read TGCAGCGCTCAGGGGCTCGGGGCTGAGCAGTTCTTC.

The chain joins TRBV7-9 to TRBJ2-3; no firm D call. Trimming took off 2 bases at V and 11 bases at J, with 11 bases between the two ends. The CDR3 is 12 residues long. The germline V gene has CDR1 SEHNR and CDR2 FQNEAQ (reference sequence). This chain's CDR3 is CASSLQRREQYF. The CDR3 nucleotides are TGTGCCAGCAGCTTACAGCGTCGTGAGCAGTATTTT.

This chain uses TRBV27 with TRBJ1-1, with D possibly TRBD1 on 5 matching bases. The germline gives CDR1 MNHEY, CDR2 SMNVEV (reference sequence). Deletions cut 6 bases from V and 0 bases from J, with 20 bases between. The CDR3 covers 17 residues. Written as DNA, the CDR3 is TGTGCCAGCAGCTGGGGGGTAAATACCATAATGAACACTGAAGCTTTCTTT. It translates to CASSWGVNTIMNTEAFF.

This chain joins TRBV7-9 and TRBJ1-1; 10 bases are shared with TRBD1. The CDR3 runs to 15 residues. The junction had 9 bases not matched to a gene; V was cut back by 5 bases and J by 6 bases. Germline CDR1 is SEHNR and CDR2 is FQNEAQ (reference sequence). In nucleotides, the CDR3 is TGTGCCAGCAGCCCTTCTGGAGGACAGGGGGCTGAAGCTTTCTTT. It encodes CASSPSGGQGAEAFF.

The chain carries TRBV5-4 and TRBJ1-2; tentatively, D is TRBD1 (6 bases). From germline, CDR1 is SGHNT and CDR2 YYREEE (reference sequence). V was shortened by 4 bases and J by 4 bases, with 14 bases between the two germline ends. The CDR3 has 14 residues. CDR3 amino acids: CASSRREGGYGYTF. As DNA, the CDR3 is TGTGCCAGCAGCCGGAGGGAGGGGGGCTATGGCTACACCTTC.

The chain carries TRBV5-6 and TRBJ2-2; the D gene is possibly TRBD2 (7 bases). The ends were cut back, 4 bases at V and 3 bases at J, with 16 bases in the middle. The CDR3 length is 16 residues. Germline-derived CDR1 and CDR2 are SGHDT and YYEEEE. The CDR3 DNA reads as TGTGCCAGCAGCCGAGATCGGGGGGCGCACACCGGGGAGCTGTTTTTT. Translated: CASSRDRGAHTGELFF.

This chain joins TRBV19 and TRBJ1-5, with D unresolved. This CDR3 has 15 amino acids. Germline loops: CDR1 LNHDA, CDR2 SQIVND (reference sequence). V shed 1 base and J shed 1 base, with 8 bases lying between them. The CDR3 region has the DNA TGTGCCAGTAGTATAGTGGCCACCAGCAATCAGCCCCAGCATTTT. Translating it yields CASSIVATSNQPQHF.

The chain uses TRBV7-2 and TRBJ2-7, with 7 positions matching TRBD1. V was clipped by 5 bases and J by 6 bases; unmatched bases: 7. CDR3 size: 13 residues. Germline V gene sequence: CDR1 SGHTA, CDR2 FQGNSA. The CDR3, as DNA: TGTGCCAGCAGCCAATACAGGGGAAGCGAGCAGTACTTC. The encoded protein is CASSQYRGSEQYF.

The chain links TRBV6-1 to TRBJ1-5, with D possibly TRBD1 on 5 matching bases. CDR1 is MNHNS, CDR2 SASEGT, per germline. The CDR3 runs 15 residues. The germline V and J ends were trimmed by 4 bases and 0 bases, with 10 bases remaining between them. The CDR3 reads CASSVWGLSNQPQHF. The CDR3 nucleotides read TGTGCCAGCAGTGTGTGGGGACTTAGCAATCAGCCCCAGCATTTT.

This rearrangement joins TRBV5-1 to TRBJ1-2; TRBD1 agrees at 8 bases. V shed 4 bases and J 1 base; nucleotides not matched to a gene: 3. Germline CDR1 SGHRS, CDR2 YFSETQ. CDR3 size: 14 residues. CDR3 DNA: TGCGCCAGCAGCCTGGACAGGGTTAACTATGGCTACACCTTC. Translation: CASSLDRVNYGYTF.

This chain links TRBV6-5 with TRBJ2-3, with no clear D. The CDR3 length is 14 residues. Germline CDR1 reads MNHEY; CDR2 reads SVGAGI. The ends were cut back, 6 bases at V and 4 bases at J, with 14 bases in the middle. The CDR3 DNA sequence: TGTGCCAGCAGCCTCTTGTCGCGCCCAGATACGCAGTATTTT. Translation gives CASSLLSRPDTQYF.

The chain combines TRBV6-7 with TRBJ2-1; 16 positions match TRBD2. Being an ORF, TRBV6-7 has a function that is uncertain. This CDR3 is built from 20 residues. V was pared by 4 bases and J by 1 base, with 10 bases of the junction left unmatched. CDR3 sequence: CASSCRPGLAGGESYNEQFF. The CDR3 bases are TGTGCCAGCAGTTGCAGACCGGGACTAGCGGGGGGGGAATCCTACAATGAGCAGTTCTTC.

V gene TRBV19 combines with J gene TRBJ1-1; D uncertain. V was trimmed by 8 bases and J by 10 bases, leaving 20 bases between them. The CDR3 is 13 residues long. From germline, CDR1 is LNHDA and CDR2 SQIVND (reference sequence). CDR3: CASEENEGVGAFF. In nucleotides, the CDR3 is TGTGCCAGTGAGGAGAACGAGGGAGTTGGAGCTTTCTTT.

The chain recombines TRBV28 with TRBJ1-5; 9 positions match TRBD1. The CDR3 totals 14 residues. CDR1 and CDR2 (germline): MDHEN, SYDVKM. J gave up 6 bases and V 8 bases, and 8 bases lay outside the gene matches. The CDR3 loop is CASVDRGESQPQHF. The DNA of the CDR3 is TGTGCCAGCGTGGACAGGGGAGAAAGTCAGCCCCAGCATTTT.

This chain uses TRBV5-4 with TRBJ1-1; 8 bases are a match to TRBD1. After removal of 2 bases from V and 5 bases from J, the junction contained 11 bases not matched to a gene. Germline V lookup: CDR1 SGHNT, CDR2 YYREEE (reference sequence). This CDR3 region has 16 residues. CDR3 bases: TGTGCCAGCAGCTTCCTCCACAGGGGGGCGAGAACTGAAGCTTTCTTT. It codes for CASSFLHRGARTEAFF.

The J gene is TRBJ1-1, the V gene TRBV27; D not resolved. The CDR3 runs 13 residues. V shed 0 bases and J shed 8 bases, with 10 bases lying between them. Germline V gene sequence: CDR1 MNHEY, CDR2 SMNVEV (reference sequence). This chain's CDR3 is CASSLSGFTEAFF. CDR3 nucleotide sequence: TGTGCCAGCAGTTTATCCGGGTTCACCGAAGCTTTCTTT.

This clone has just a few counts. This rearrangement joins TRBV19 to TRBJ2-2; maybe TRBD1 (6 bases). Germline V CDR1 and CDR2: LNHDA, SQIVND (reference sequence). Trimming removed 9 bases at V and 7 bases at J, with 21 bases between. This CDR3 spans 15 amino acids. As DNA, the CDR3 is TGTGCCAGCGAACAGACAGGAGGATCATACGGGGAGCTGTTTTTT. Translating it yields CASEQTGGSYGELFF. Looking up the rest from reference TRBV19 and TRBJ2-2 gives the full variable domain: DGGITQSPKYLFRKEGQNVTLSCEQNLNHDAMYWYRQDPGQGLRLIYYSQIVNDFQKGDIAEGYSVSREKKESFPLTVTSAQKNPTAFYLCASEQTGGSYGELFFGEGSRLTVL.

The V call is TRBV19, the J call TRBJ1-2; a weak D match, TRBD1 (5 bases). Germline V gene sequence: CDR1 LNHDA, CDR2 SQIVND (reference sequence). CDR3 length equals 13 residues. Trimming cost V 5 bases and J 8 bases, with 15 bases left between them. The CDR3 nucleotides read TGTGCCAGTAGTGCCCCAGGGTCGAAAGGCTACACCTTC. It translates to CASSAPGSKGYTF.

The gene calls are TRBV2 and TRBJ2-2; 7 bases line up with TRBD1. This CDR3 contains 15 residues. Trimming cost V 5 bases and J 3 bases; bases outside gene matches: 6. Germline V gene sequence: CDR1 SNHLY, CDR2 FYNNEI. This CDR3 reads CASSLDRPDTGELFF. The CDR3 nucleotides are TGTGCCAGCAGTTTGGACAGGCCAGACACCGGGGAGCTGTTTTTT.

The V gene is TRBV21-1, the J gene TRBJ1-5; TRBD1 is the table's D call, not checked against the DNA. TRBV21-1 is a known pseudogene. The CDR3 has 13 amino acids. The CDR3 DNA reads TGTGCCAGGAACAGGGGTTACAATCAGCCCCAGCATTTT. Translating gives CARNRGYNQPQHF.

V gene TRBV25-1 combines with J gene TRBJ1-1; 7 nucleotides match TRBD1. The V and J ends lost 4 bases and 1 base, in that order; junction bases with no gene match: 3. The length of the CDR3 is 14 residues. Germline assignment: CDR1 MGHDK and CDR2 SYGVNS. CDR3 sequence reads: CASSGRDRNTEAFF. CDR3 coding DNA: TGTGCCAGCAGTGGGCGGGACAGGAACACTGAAGCTTTCTTT. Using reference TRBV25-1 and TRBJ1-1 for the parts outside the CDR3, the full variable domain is EADIYQTPRYLVIGTGKKITLECSQTMGHDKMYWYQQDPGMELHLIHYSYGVNSTEKGDLSSESTVSRIRTEHFPLTLESARPSHTSQYLCASSGRDRNTEAFFGQGTRLTVV.

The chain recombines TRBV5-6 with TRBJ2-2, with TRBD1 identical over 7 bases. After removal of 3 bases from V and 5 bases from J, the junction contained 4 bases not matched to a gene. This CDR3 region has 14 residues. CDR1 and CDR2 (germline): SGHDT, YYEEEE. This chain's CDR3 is CASSWGQLTGELFF. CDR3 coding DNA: TGTGCCAGCAGCTGGGGACAGCTAACCGGGGAGCTGTTTTTT.

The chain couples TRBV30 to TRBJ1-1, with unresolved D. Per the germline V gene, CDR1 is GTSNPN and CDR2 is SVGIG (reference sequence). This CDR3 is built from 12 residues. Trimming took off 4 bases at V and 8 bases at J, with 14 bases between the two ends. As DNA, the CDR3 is TGTGCCTGGACTAGAGGGTCACTGGAAGCTTTCTTT. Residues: CAWTRGSLEAFF.

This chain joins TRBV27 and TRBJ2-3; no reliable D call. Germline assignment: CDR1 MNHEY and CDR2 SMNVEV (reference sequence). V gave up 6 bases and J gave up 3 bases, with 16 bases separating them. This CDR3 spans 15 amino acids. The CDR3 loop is CASRPKRGNTDTQYF. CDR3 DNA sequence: TGTGCCAGCAGACCAAAGAGAGGCAATACAGATACGCAGTATTTT.